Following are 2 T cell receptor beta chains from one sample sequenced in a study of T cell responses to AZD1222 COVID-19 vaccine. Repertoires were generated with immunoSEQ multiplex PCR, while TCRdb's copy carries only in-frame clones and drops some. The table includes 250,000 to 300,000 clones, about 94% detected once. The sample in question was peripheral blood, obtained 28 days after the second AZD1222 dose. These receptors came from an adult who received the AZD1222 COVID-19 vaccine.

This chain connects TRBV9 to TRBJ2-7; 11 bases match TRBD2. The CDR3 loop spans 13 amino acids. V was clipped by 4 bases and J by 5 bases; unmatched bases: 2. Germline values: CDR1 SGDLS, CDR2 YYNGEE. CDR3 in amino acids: CASSRGLADEQYF. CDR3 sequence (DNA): TGTGCCAGCAGCCGGGGACTAGCGGACGAGCAGTACTTC. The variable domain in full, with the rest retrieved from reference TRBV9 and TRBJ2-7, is DSGVTQTPKHLITATGQRVTLRCSPRSGDLSVYWYQQSLDQGLQFLIQYYNGEERAKGNILERFSAQQFPDLHSELNLSSLELGDSALYFCASSRGLADEQYFGPGTRLTVT.

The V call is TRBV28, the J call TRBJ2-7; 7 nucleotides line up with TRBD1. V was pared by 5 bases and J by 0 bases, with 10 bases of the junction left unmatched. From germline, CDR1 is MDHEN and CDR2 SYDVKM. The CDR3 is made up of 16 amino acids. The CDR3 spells CASSLYRGRYSYEQYF. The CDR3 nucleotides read TGTGCCAGCAGTCTTTACAGGGGCCGATACTCCTACGAGCAGTACTTC.